This T cell receptor (beta chain) derives from a study of OX40 agonist ivuxolimab in advanced cancers. Study results and limitations: CD4+ and CD8+ T cells in blood underwent clonal expansion by week 6 at 0.1 to 3.0 mg/kg.

About this clone: Its antigen is undetermined.

V was cut by 0 bases and J by 4 bases, with 12 bases left in between. The V gene's germline CDR1 is SEHNR and CDR2 FQNEAQ (reference sequence). This CDR3 has 15 residues. Profiling relied on immunoSEQ multiplex PCR, and the TCRdb table lists in-frame clones only, not all of them. The profile shows over 35,000 clones, approximately 85% of them singletons. This specimen was CD4+ or CD8+ T cells sorted from blood, taken in a trial of the OX40 agonist ivuxolimab. The TCR sequence derives from an adult with an advanced solid tumor such as melanoma, head and neck, liver or kidney cancer. The genes are TRBV7-9 and TRBJ1-2; maybe TRBD1 (5 bases). The CDR3, as DNA: TGTGCCAGCAGCTTAGCGCTAGGGGACCCCTATGGCTACACCTTC. Encoded protein: CASSLALGDPYGYTF.